This T cell receptor beta chain was retrieved from a study of blood T cell repertoires in COVID-19. The germline gives CDR1 LNHDA, CDR2 SQIVND (reference sequence). This CDR3 contains 12 residues. The junction had 4 bases not matched to a gene; V was cut back by 8 bases and J by 4 bases. How the authors handled the data: From reference gene primer amplification, estimates of nucleated cell counts were derived. The repertoire was sequenced with immunoSEQ multiplex PCR; TCRdb's copy has only in-frame clones and lacks some. V and J calls and clone size follow that table, whereas D and trimming were derived from the DNA. Here the sample spans some 150,000 clones, 87% being singletons.

This receptor was obtained from a woman between 45 and 65 years old with acute or convalescent COVID-19. The V and J genes are TRBV19 and TRBJ1-2; 7 nucleotides match TRBD1. The sequencing sample was made of peripheral blood. CDR3 sequence reads: CASQQGPYGYTF. CDR3 nucleotide sequence: TGTGCCAGTCAACAGGGGCCCTATGGCTACACCTTC.